This passage covers 13 T cell receptor beta chains from one sample sequenced in a study of early T cells in non-severe SARS-CoV-2 infection. TCRdb passed the 5' RACE reads through MiXCR, listing each CDR3 protein once. The repertoire consists of fewer than 65,000 distinct CDR3 sequences, with about 6% occurring once and the leading ten covering about 3.6%. The source material was whole blood, sampled at baseline. The receptor set was obtained from an adult who was a healthcare worker with PCR-confirmed SARS-CoV-2 infection or an uninfected control (not recorded which).

The chain joins TRBV21-1 to TRBJ2-5; the table calls TRBD2, which could not be checked here. TRBV21-1 is noted as a pseudogene. The length of the CDR3 is 16 residues. Here the CDR3 DNA reads TGTGCCAGCAGCAAATATTCCCGGACTAGCGGGAGTACCCAGTACTTC. This sequence encodes CASSKYSRTSGSTQYF.

In this sample, this clonotype turned up many times. The chain has TRBV29-1 and TRBJ1-1; perhaps TRBD1 as D (6 bases). Per germline, CDR1 SQVTM and CDR2 ANQGSEA. The CDR3 is made up of 12 amino acids. Trimming removed 6 bases from V and 3 bases from J, with 11 bases in between. The CDR3 is CSVLRTDTEAFF. Here the CDR3 DNA reads TGCAGCGTGCTAAGGACAGACACTGAAGCTTTCTTT. Full variable domain (missing parts from reference TRBV29-1 and TRBJ1-1): SAVISQKPSRDICQRGTSLTIQCQVDSQVTMMFWYRQQPGQSLTLIATANQGSEATYESGFVIDKFPISRPNLTFSTLTVSNMSPEDSSIYLCSVLRTDTEAFFGQGTRLTVV.

The chain links TRBV28 to TRBJ2-3; the match to TRBD2 covers 10 bases. Germline V gives CDR1 MDHEN, CDR2 SYDVKM. The ends lost 4 bases at V and 4 bases at J; junction bases unmatched: 8. This CDR3 has 16 amino acids. As DNA, the CDR3 is TGTGCCAGCAGTTCCCCTAGCGGGAGAGGGGCAGATACGCAGTATTTT. This translates into CASSSPSGRGADTQYF.

The chain recombines TRBV7-9 with TRBJ2-2; a possible D gene is TRBD2 (6 bases). There are 16 residues in the CDR3. V gave up 5 bases and J gave up 2 bases, with 15 bases separating them. Germline CDR1 reads SEHNR; CDR2 reads FQNEAQ (reference sequence). CDR3 in amino acids: CASSPPGLANTGELFF. The CDR3 nucleotides read TGTGCCAGCAGCCCACCGGGACTGGCAAACACCGGGGAGCTGTTTTTT.

This clonotype showed up just a few times. The V and J genes are TRBV9 and TRBJ2-7; TRBD1 is a possible D gene (6 bases). Trimming took 0 bases from V and 6 from J, leaving 16 bases between them. The CDR3 is 15 amino acids. The germline gives CDR1 SGDLS, CDR2 YYNGEE. CDR3 in amino acids: CASSVGSQGIAEQYF. CDR3 sequence (DNA): TGTGCCAGCAGCGTAGGTTCCCAGGGGATCGCCGAGCAGTACTTC.

This clonotype came up many times. This chain joins TRBV4-3 and TRBJ2-7; possibly TRBD2 for D (6 bases). Trimming cost V 1 base and J 6 bases, with 19 bases left between them. CDR1 and CDR2 from the germline V gene are LGHNA and YSLEER. This CDR3 comprises 16 residues. This chain's CDR3 is CASSQGGGRLVGEQYF. The DNA for the CDR3 is TGCGCCAGCAGCCAAGGCGGAGGAAGACTAGTCGGCGAGCAGTACTTC.

This clonotype was recorded a few times. This sequence joins TRBV29-1 and TRBJ2-7, with D possibly being TRBD1 (5 bases). Germline loops: CDR1 SQVTM, CDR2 ANQGSEA. With 6 bases removed from V and 0 bases from J, the gap between germline ends came to 9 bases. CDR3 size: 12 residues. The CDR3 nucleotides read TGCAGCGTCACGGACAACTCCTACGAGCAGTACTTC. Protein: CSVTDNSYEQYF.

This clonotype was seen a handful of times. The genes are TRBV7-9 and TRBJ1-1; D gene uncertain. The CDR3 contains 11 residues. The germline V gene has CDR1 SEHNR and CDR2 FQNEAQ (reference sequence). Trimming cost V 8 bases and J 4 bases, with 8 bases left between them. This CDR3 is CASAVGTEAFF. CDR3 DNA: TGTGCCAGCGCCGTAGGCACTGAAGCTTTCTTT.

This clonotype appeared a few times. This chain uses TRBV7-2 with TRBJ2-2; D is perhaps TRBD2 (5 bases). Trimming stripped 0 bases from V and 5 bases from J, with 13 bases between. This CDR3 region has 16 residues. The germline gives CDR1 SGHTA, CDR2 FQGNSA. The CDR3 region is CASSLAESWRTGELFF. As DNA, the CDR3 is TGTGCCAGCAGCTTAGCCGAATCGTGGAGGACCGGGGAGCTGTTTTTT.

This clonotype was seen many times. The V call is TRBV29-1, the J call TRBJ2-1; D is undetermined. V lost 7 bases to trimming and J lost 3 bases, with 7 bases between them. Germline loops: CDR1 SQVTM, CDR2 ANQGSEA. CDR3 length: 11 amino acids. DNA of the CDR3: TGCAGCGCCGAGATCTACAATGAGCAGTTCTTC. Its translation: CSAEIYNEQFF.

This clonotype showed up many times. The CDR3 nucleotides read TGTGCCAGCAGTTTGGGGCGGGGACAGGGGTCAGATACGCAGTATTTT. Translated: CASSLGRGQGSDTQYF. The genes are TRBV12-3 or TRBV12-4 and TRBJ2-3, with 10 bases lining up with TRBD1. The CDR3 runs 16 residues. V lost 3 bases, J lost 4 bases, and 7 bases stayed unmatched.

The sample holds many counts of this clonotype. The CDR3 sequence: CASSVGPGSVEQYF. In nucleotides, the CDR3 is TGTGCCAGCAGCGTAGGTCCAGGGTCGGTCGAGCAGTACTTC. V is TRBV9 and J is TRBJ2-7; possibly TRBD1 for D (5 bases). V lost 0 bases and J lost 6, with 13 bases in between. This CDR3 contains 14 residues. In germline, CDR1 is SGDLS, CDR2 YYNGEE.

In its sample, this clonotype was seen many times. The rearrangement uses TRBV6-5 and TRBJ2-2, with 9 bases fitting TRBD1. Trimming removed 0 bases from V and 13 bases from J; junction bases left unmatched: 6. The germline CDR1 and CDR2 sequences are MNHEY and SVGAGI. This CDR3 spans 14 amino acids. This CDR3 is CASSYSGTGSLLFF. DNA for the CDR3: TGTGCCAGCAGTTACTCAGGGACAGGGAGTTTGCTGTTTTTT.